One T cell receptor (beta chain) is described in this entry. Trimming left V 3 bases short and J 0 bases short, with 8 bases between. There are 14 residues in the CDR3. CDR1 and CDR2 (germline): LGHNA, YSLEER. The data stem from a study of blood T cell repertoires in COVID-19. The overall study: Donors in the United States, Italy and Spain gave samples during acute or convalescent COVID-19. T cells, B-cell-depleted T cells, or PBMCs supplied cDNA or gDNA.

Authors' methods: Nucleated cell counts were estimated from reference gene primer amplification. Clones were sequenced by immunoSEQ multiplex PCR, and TCRdb holds only the in-frame ones, with some missing. V and J calls and clone size come straight from that table; D and trimming were deduced from the DNA. The sample yields 110,000 to 150,000 clones, roughly 89% seen once. The sample consisted of peripheral blood. This sequence originates from a man in his fifties or sixties with active or convalescent COVID-19. This chain links TRBV4-3 with TRBJ1-1; D is perhaps TRBD1 (5 bases). CDR3: CASSQDTMNTEAFF. The CDR3 region has the DNA TGCGCCAGCAGCCAGGACACAATGAACACTGAAGCTTTCTTT.